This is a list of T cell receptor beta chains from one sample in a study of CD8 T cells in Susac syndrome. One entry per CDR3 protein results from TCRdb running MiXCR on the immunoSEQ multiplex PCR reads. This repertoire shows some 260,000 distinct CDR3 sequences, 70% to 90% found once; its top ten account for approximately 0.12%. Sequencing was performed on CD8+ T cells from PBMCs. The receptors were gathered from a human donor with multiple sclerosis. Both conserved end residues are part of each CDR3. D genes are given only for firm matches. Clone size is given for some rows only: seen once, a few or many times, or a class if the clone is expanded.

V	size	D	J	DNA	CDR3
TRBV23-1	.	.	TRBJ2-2	TGCGCCAGCAGTAAATTTTCTGCCCCTGGGGAAAAGGCGAACACCGGGGAGCTGTTTTTT	CASSKFSAPGEKANTGELFF
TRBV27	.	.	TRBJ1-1	TGTGCCAGCAGTTGGGCGCTCAGGGGCACTGAAGCTTTCTTT	CASSWALRGTEAFF
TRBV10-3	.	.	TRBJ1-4	TGTGCCATCAGCGACATCGACAATGAAAAACTGTTTTTT	CAISDIDNEKLFF
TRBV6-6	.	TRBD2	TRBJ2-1	TGTGCCAGCAGTTTTTTAGCGGGAGTAACTAATGAGCAGTTCTTC	CASSFLAGVTNEQFF
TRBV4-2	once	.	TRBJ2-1	TGTGCCAGAAGCCAAGATAGCACGGGGGTGGTTTACAATGAGCAGTTCTTC	CARSQDSTGVVYNEQFF
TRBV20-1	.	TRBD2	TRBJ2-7	TGCAGTGCTAGCACTAGCGTAATAACTAGCTCCTACGAGCAGTACTTC	CSASTSVITSSYEQYF
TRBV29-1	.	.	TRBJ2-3	TGCAGCGTTGAAAGGGGGAGGTCGTGGTCTAGTGTGGGTACGCAGTATTTT	CSVERGRSWSSVGTQYF
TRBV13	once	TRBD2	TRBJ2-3	TGTGCCAGCAGCCCCCAGGGTAGCGGGGGAACAGATACGCAGTATTTT	CASSPQGSGGTDTQYF
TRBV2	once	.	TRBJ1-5	TGTGCCAGCAGTGATCAGGGACTGGAACAGCCCCAGCATTTT	CASSDQGLEQPQHF
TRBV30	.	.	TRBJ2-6	TGTGCCTGGAGTTTGACTTATTGGGGGGCCAACGTCCTGACTTTC	CAWSLTYWGANVLTF
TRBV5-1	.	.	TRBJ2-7	TGCGCCAGCAGTTACGGGGAGTCCTACGAGCAGTACTTC	CASSYGESYEQYF
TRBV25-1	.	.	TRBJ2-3	TGTGCCAGCAGTGAATACAAAGTCACAGATACGCAGTATTTT	CASSEYKVTDTQYF
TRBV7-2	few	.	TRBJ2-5	TGTGCCAGCAGCTTAGGCGCCGGGACGAACCAAGAGACCCAGTACTTC	CASSLGAGTNQETQYF
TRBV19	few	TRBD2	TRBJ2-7	TGTGCCAGTAGTTCCCAGCGGGGGATCAACGAGCAGTACTTC	CASSSQRGINEQYF
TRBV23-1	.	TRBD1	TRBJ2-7	TGCGCCAGCAGTCAAGATCCGGGACAGGCAAGGAACCACGAGCAGTACTTC	CASSQDPGQARNHEQYF
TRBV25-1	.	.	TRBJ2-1	TGTGCCAGCAGTGAAGACAGACACCACACTGAGCAGTTCTTC	CASSEDRHHTEQFF
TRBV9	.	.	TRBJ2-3	TGTGCCAGTCAAGATGGGGCTAGCGATACAGATACGCAGTATTTT	CASQDGASDTDTQYF
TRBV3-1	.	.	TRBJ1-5	TGTGCCAGCAGCCAAGATAGTTGGCAGCCCCAGCATTTT	CASSQDSWQPQHF
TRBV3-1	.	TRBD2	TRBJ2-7	TGTGCCAGCAGCCCTTGGACTAGCGGGAGTATCGCCTACGAGCAGTACTTC	CASSPWTSGSIAYEQYF
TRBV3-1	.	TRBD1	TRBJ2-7	TGTGCCAGCAGCCAAAGCCCTTGGGACAGGGGGCTTTACGAGCAGTACTTC	CASSQSPWDRGLYEQYF
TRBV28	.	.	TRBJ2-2	TGTGCCAGCAGTTTAATCTCCCCCGGGGAGCTGTTTTTT	CASSLISPGELFF
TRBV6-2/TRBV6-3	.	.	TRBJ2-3	TGTGCCAGCAGTTACATCGGCGGAGGGACAGATACGCAGTATTTT	CASSYIGGGTDTQYF
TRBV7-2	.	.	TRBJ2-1	TGTGCCAGCAGCTTTTTGAATCCAACTTACAATGAGCAGTTCTTC	CASSFLNPTYNEQFF
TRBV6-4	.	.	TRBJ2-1	TGTGCCAGCAGTGAAGGAGGGGGCTCCTACAATGAGCAGTTCTTC	CASSEGGGSYNEQFF
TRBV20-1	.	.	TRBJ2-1	TGCAGTGCTAGAGGGGTAGAATCGGCCTACAATGAGCAGTTCTTC	CSARGVESAYNEQFF
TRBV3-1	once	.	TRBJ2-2	TGTGCCAGCAGCCAAAGGTCTAGAACCGGGGAGCTGTTTTTT	CASSQRSRTGELFF
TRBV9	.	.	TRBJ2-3	TGTGCCAGCAGCGTGGAGGGAGGTCCCACAGATACGCAGTATTTT	CASSVEGGPTDTQYF
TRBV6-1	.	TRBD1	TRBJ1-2	TGTGCCAGCAGTCCGCTTGGGACAGGGGCGAACAGCTATGGCTACACCTTC	CASSPLGTGANSYGYTF
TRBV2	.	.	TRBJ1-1	TGTGCCAGCAGTGAACCCTATGTCAAGGGGGCTTTCTTT	CASSEPYVKGAFF
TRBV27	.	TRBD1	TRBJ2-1	TGTGCCAGCAGTTCAGGGGGCCAACCCAATGAGCAGTTCTTC	CASSSGGQPNEQFF
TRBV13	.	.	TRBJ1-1	TGTGCCAGCAGCTTAGTAAATTTCAGGGGCACTGAAGCTTTCTTT	CASSLVNFRGTEAFF